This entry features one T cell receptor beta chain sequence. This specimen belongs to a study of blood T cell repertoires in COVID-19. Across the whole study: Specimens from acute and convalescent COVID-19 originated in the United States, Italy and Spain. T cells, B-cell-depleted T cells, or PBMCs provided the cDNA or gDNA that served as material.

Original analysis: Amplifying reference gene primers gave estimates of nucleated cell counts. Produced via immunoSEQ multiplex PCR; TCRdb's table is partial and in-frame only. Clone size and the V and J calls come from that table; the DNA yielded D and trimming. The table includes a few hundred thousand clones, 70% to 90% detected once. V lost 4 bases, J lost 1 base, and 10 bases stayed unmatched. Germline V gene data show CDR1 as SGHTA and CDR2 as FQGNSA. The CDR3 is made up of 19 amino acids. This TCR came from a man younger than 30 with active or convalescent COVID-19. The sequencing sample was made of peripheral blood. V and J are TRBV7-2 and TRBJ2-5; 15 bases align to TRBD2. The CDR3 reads CASSSTWTSGRAFQETQYF. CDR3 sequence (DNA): TGTGCCAGCAGCTCTACCTGGACTAGCGGGAGGGCCTTCCAAGAGACCCAGTACTTC.